This T cell receptor beta chain was captured by sequencing in a study of breast tumors, draining lymph nodes, adjacent tissues. Samples came from axillary lymph nodes draining the breast cancer. In regard to this clonotype: The antigen remains undetermined.

A single record per CDR3 protein comes from TCRdb applying MiXCR to the multiplex PCR reads. This table holds about 220,000 distinct CDR3 sequences, 34% found once. General observations from the study: Compared with lymph nodes, tumors were less diverse; compared with nontumor tissue, more. The data were judged consistent with most tumor T cells coming from lymph node and expanding in tumor. Luminal-like breast cancer showed significantly greater tumor-nontumor repertoire similarity than basal-like breast cancer did.

J was trimmed by 1 base and V by 2 bases; bases with no gene match: 7. CDR3 size: 16 residues. The germline V gene encodes CDR1 DFQATT and CDR2 SNEGSKA (reference sequence). Sequencing was performed on axillary lymph node tissue. This TCR was recovered from a female donor with breast cancer. Some clones in this sample may be carry-over from other donors' samples. The chain carries TRBV20-1 and TRBJ2-1, with TRBD2 matching over 8 bases. In DNA, the CDR3 is TGCAGTGCTAGACTTATCCGCGGGAGGTCCTACAATGAGCAGTTCTTC. Translation: CSARLIRGRSYNEQFF.